The rows below give T cell receptor beta chains drawn from one sample of a study of patients and donors after allogeneic stem cell transplantation. A single record per CDR3 protein comes from TCRdb applying MiXCR to the RT-PCR reads. The data show hundreds of thousands of distinct CDR3 sequences, 15% to 20% seen once. Source material: blood, either unsorted or a sorted T cell fraction (not recorded which). These receptor sequences come from a human donor who was either an allogeneic HSCT recipient or a stem cell or donor lymphocyte infusion donor (not recorded which). It is not recorded whose cells these are; they may come from a transplant donor. Each CDR3 is given with its conserved first and last residue. A D gene is named only where the DNA matches it firmly. Size is omitted from some rows. Given values are once, few, many or a class for expanded clones.

J gene: TRBJ1-3
clone size: few
D gene: .
V gene: TRBV2
CDR3 protein: CASSGQGNTIYF
CDR3 DNA: TGTGCCAGCAGTGGACAGGGAAACACCATATATTTT

J gene: TRBJ2-5
clone size: few
D gene: .
V gene: TRBV6-2/TRBV6-3
CDR3 protein: CASTYGRGRKTQYF
CDR3 DNA: TGTGCCAGCACTTACGGGAGAGGGAGGAAGACCCAGTACTTC

J gene: TRBJ2-1
clone size: few
D gene: .
V gene: TRBV7-9
CDR3 protein: CASSLEWGEQFF
CDR3 DNA: TGTGCCAGCAGCTTAGAGTGGGGTGAGCAGTTCTTC

J gene: TRBJ1-4
clone size: few
D gene: .
V gene: TRBV15
CDR3 protein: CATSRGLVGEKLFF
CDR3 DNA: TGTGCCACCAGCAGAGGACTGGTCGGGGAAAAACTGTTTTTT

J gene: TRBJ1-1
clone size: few
D gene: .
V gene: TRBV2
CDR3 protein: CASSESGRRNTEAFF
CDR3 DNA: TGTGCCAGCAGTGAAAGCGGCAGGAGGAACACTGAAGCTTTCTTT

J gene: TRBJ1-5
clone size: .
D gene: .
V gene: TRBV12-3/TRBV12-4
CDR3 protein: CASSSTDRRSNQPQHF
CDR3 DNA: TGTGCCAGCAGTTCTACAGACAGGAGGAGCAATCAGCCCCAGCATTTT

J gene: TRBJ1-4
clone size: .
D gene: .
V gene: TRBV27
CDR3 protein: CASSPRANFYGKLFF
CDR3 DNA: TGTGCCAGCAGTCCCCGGGCAAATTTTTATGGAAAACTGTTTTTT

J gene: TRBJ1-1
clone size: .
D gene: TRBD1
V gene: TRBV7-3
CDR3 protein: CASRRTGANTEAFF
CDR3 DNA: TGTGCCAGCAGAAGGACAGGGGCGAACACTGAAGCTTTCTTT

J gene: TRBJ2-4
clone size: .
D gene: .
V gene: TRBV7-8
CDR3 protein: CASSLGWAGLAKNIQYF
CDR3 DNA: TGTGCCAGCAGCTTAGGGTGGGCAGGCCTAGCCAAAAACATTCAGTACTTC

J gene: TRBJ1-4
clone size: few
D gene: TRBD1
V gene: TRBV9
CDR3 protein: CASSPLKQGGSEKLFF
CDR3 DNA: TGTGCCAGCAGCCCCCTGAAGCAGGGGGGGTCTGAAAAACTGTTTTTT

J gene: TRBJ2-7
clone size: .
D gene: .
V gene: TRBV6-2/TRBV6-3
CDR3 protein: CASSSQVRFYEQYF
CDR3 DNA: TGTGCCAGCAGTTCACAAGTCCGCTTCTACGAGCAGTACTTC

J gene: TRBJ2-7
clone size: .
D gene: .
V gene: TRBV7-9
CDR3 protein: CASSLAYSYEQYF
CDR3 DNA: TGTGCCAGCAGCTTAGCGTACTCCTACGAGCAGTACTTC

J gene: TRBJ1-4
clone size: .
D gene: .
V gene: TRBV2
CDR3 protein: CASRGGSSEKLFF
CDR3 DNA: TGTGCCAGCAGGGGGGGGTCGAGTGAAAAACTGTTTTTT

J gene: TRBJ1-2
clone size: .
D gene: .
V gene: TRBV6-6
CDR3 protein: CASSTTRDGYTF
CDR3 DNA: TGTGCCAGCAGTACAACCAGGGATGGCTACACCTTC

J gene: TRBJ1-1
clone size: few
D gene: .
V gene: TRBV7-9
CDR3 protein: CATWGGKNTEAFF
CDR3 DNA: TGTGCTACTTGGGGTGGTAAGAACACTGAAGCTTTCTTT

J gene: TRBJ1-1
clone size: .
D gene: .
V gene: TRBV7-2
CDR3 protein: CASREWGSDTEAFF
CDR3 DNA: TGTGCCAGCAGGGAGTGGGGGAGTGACACTGAAGCTTTCTTT

J gene: TRBJ2-2
clone size: .
D gene: TRBD2
V gene: TRBV5-1
CDR3 protein: CASSTGLVNTGELFF
CDR3 DNA: TGCGCCAGCAGCACGGGACTAGTGAACACCGGGGAGCTGTTTTTT

J gene: TRBJ2-5
clone size: .
D gene: .
V gene: TRBV11-2
CDR3 protein: CASRRPGRSQETQYF
CDR3 DNA: TGTGCCAGCAGGCGGCCGGGACGCAGCCAAGAGACCCAGTACTTC

J gene: TRBJ2-4
clone size: .
D gene: .
V gene: TRBV27
CDR3 protein: CASSLPPTYVKNIQYF
CDR3 DNA: TGTGCCAGCAGTTTACCCCCCACTTATGTTAAAAACATTCAGTACTTC

J gene: TRBJ1-2
clone size: .
D gene: .
V gene: TRBV7-8
CDR3 protein: CASSLGRVFHYGYTF
CDR3 DNA: TGTGCCAGCAGCTTAGGCAGGGTGTTTCACTATGGCTACACCTTC

J gene: TRBJ2-7
clone size: .
D gene: .
V gene: TRBV4-1
CDR3 protein: CASSQAEGLGDEQYF
CDR3 DNA: TGCGCCAGCAGCCAAGCCGAAGGACTTGGAGACGAGCAGTACTTC

J gene: TRBJ1-1
clone size: .
D gene: TRBD1
V gene: TRBV5-1
CDR3 protein: CASSPEQGGAAEAFF
CDR3 DNA: TGCGCCAGCAGCCCTGAACAGGGGGGAGCGGCTGAAGCTTTCTTT

J gene: TRBJ2-5
clone size: .
D gene: .
V gene: TRBV20-1
CDR3 protein: CSARAPSEGTQYF
CDR3 DNA: TGCAGTGCTAGAGCCCCTAGCGAGGGGACCCAGTACTTC